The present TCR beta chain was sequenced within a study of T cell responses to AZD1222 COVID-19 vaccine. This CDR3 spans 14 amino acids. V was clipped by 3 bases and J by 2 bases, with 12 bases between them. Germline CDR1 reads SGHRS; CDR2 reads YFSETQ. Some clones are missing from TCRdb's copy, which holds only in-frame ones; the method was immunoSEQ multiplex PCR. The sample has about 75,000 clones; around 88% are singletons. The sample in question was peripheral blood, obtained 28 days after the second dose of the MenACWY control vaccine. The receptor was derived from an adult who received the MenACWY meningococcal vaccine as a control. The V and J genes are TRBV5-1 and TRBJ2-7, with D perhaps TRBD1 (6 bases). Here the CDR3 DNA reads TGCGCCAGCAGCTCAGGGGATCCACCCTACGAGCAGTACTTC. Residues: CASSSGDPPYEQYF.